The entry below gives a single TCR beta chain sequence along with its context. V shed 7 bases and J 6 bases; nucleotides not matched to a gene: 7. The CDR3 runs to 13 residues. The data originate from a study of T cells in Graves' hyperthyroidism and ophthalmopathy. RNA transcripts served as the template for amplifying TCR beta CDR3 regions. First-round RT-PCR targeting the TCR CDR3 was performed with the HTBI primer set. TCRdb reprocessed the multiplex PCR reads via MiXCR and lists one record per CDR3 protein. Of about 250,000 distinct CDR3 sequences in the sample, around 25% were seen once. The cohort's ophthalmopathy patients, a group with duration under 3 months, had a Clinical Activity Score of at least 3 and a NOSPECS grade of at least 4. Uncontrolled infection, other autoimmune disease, pregnancy or lactation excluded patients. Fresh 10 ml peripheral blood yielded PBMCs.

This receptor was taken from a woman aged 40 to 50 with Graves' ophthalmopathy. The chain joins TRBV12-3 or TRBV12-4 to TRBJ2-7; the match to TRBD2 covers 9 bases. The specimen sequenced was blood. The CDR3 protein is CASNLGLALEQYF. In nucleotides, the CDR3 is TGTGCCAGCAATCTTGGACTAGCGCTCGAGCAGTACTTC.